The clone carrying this T cell receptor (beta chain) was observed at least ten times. Antigen: not known. Time point in this sample: patch test 1, 2 weeks after DPC sensitization. Treatment indicated: therapeutic diphenylcyclopropenone sensitization with weekly scalp DPC. Per the germline V gene, CDR1 is SQVTM and CDR2 is ANQGSEA. This CDR3 comprises 17 residues. The ends were cut back, 0 bases at V and 3 bases at J, with 20 bases in the middle. Library construction involved attaching unique molecular identifiers to individual cDNA molecules, which allowed quantitative, reproducible TCR counting. How the authors handled the data: A per-sample median of around 91,000 TCRs was observed, with counts ranging from about 20,000 to 750,000. In TCRdb, the RACE reads were re-called with MiXCR into one record per CDR3 protein. Here the V and J calls rest on TCRdb's processing, not on the authors' analysis. The sample holds roughly 86,000 distinct CDR3 sequences, 10% to 13% seen once.

The data were obtained in a study of human T cells and chemical hapten exposure. Background on the study: Scalp application of diphenylcyclopropenone was performed weekly in patients across the entire roughly 26-week study.

Overall study results and limits: Alopecia affected the donors, so their immune response may differ from healthy people's.

The sequencing here drew on whole blood, taken in connection with sensitization to the hapten diphenylcyclopropenone (DPC). The rearrangement joins TRBV29-1 to TRBJ1-2; no reliable D call. The receptor was derived from a man aged 35 to 55 with alopecia areata. Some clones in this sample may be carry-over from other donors' samples. The DNA of the CDR3 is TGCAGCGTTGAAGATCCCCCTCGGACTATCGATTACTATGGCTACACCTTC. It encodes CSVEDPPRTIDYYGYTF.